The clone carrying this TCR beta chain turned up a few times. Its cognate antigen is unknown. The data stem from a study of T cells after yellow fever vaccination. Study-wide results and caveats: Subsequent to the booster, the majority of primary-vaccination clones reappeared (around 96% CD4, approximately 90% CD8). Though weaker, the secondary response peaked faster, on day 5 versus 15. Clonotypes appearing in both CD4 and CD8 compartments existed, and their share was small.

By 5'RACE template switching, TCR cDNA was produced, with a universal primer site and UMIs added in the process. TCRdb recomputed calls from the 5' RACE reads with MiXCR, one row per CDR3 protein. The data hold more than 95,000 distinct CDR3 sequences, with more than 7.5% observed a single time. CDR1 and CDR2 (germline): MNHEY, SVGAGI. Trimming cost V 6 bases and J 2 bases, with 14 bases left between them. The CDR3 has 14 amino acids. This receptor was taken from a man in his late teens or twenties who received the YFV17D yellow fever vaccine. The source material was CD8+ T cells sorted from PBMCs, sampled on the day of the yellow fever booster vaccination. This chain uses TRBV6-5 with TRBJ2-7, with D possibly being TRBD1 (6 bases). CDR3 nucleotide sequence: TGTGCCAGCAGCTATTTCAGGACAGCCTACGAGCAGTACTTC. Its protein is CASSYFRTAYEQYF.